This section outlines one TCR beta chain sequence together with its context. The CDR3 length is 17 residues. With 3 bases clipped from V and 2 bases from J, the junction kept 10 bases outside the gene matches. Germline V gene sequence: CDR1 DFQATT, CDR2 SNEGSKA (reference sequence). TCRdb processed the RT-PCR reads anew with MiXCR; each CDR3 protein has one entry. The sample includes about 680,000 distinct CDR3 sequences, 12% to 15% of them seen just once. This TCR came from a female donor in good health, serving as a healthy control. The sample comprised memory CD4+ T cells from blood. The chain has TRBV20-1 and TRBJ1-5; 10 nucleotides agree with TRBD1. CDR3 nucleotide sequence: TGCAGTGCTAGTGGTTGGACAGGGGGATGGGGCAATCAGCCCCAGCATTTT. Protein sequence: CSASGWTGGWGNQPQHF.